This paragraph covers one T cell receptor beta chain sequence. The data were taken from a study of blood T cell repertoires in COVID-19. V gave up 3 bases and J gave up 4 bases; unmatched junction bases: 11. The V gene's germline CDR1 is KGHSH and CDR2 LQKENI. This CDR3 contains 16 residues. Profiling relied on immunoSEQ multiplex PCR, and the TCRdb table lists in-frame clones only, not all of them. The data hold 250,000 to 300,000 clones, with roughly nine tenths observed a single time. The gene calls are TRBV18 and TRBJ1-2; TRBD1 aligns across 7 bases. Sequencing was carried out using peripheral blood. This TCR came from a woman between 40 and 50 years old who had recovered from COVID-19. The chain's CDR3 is CASSPSTGTSVYGYTF. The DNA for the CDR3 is TGTGCCAGCTCACCTTCGACAGGGACGAGCGTCTATGGCTACACCTTC.